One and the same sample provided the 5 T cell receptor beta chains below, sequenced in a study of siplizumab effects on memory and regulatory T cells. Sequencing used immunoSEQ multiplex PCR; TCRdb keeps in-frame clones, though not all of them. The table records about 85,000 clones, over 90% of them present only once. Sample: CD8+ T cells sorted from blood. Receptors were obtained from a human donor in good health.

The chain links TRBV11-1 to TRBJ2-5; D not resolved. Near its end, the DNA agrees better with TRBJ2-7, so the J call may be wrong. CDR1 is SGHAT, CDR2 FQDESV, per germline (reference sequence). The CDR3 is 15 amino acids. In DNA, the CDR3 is TGTGCCAGCAGCCTAGACAAGTTCCGTTCCTACGAGCAGTACTTC. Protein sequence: CASSLDKFRSYEQYF.

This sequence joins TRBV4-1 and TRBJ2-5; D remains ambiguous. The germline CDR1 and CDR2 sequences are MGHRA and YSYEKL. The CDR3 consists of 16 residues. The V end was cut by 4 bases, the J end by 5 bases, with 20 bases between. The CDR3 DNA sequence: TGCGCCAGCAGCCCCGGCCGACCACATGAAGGGGAGACCCAGTACTTC. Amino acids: CASSPGRPHEGETQYF.

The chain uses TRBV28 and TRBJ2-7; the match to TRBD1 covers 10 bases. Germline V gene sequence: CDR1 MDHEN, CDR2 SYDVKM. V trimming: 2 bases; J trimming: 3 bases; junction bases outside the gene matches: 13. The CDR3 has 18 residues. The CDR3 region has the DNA TGTGCCAGCAGTTTAAGATCCGGGACAGGGGTTGGGCTCTACGAGCAGTACTTC. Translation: CASSLRSGTGVGLYEQYF.

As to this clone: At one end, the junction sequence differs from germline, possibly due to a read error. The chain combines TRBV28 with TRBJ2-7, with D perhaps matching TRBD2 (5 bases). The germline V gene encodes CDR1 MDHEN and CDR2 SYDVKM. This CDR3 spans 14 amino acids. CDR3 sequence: CASSDRSGIYEQYF. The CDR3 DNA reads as TGTGCTAGCAGCGACCGCTCGGGGATTTACGAGCAGTACTTC.

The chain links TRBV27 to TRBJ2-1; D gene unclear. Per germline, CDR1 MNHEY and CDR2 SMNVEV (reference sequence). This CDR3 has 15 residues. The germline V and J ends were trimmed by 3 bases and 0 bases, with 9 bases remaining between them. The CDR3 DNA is TGTGCCAGCAGTTTTGCGTTGTCCTCCTACAATGAGCAGTTCTTC. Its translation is CASSFALSSYNEQFF.